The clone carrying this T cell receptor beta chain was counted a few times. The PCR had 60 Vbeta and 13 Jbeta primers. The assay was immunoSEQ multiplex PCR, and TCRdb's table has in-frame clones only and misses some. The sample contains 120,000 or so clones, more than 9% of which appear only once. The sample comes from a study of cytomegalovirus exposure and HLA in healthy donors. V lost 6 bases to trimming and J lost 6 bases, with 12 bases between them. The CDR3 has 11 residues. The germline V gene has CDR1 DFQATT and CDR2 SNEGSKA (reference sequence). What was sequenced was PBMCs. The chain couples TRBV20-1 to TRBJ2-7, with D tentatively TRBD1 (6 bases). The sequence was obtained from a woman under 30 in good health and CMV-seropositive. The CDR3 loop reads CSAVRGSEQYF. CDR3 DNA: TGCAGTGCAGTCAGGGGTTCCGAGCAGTACTTC.